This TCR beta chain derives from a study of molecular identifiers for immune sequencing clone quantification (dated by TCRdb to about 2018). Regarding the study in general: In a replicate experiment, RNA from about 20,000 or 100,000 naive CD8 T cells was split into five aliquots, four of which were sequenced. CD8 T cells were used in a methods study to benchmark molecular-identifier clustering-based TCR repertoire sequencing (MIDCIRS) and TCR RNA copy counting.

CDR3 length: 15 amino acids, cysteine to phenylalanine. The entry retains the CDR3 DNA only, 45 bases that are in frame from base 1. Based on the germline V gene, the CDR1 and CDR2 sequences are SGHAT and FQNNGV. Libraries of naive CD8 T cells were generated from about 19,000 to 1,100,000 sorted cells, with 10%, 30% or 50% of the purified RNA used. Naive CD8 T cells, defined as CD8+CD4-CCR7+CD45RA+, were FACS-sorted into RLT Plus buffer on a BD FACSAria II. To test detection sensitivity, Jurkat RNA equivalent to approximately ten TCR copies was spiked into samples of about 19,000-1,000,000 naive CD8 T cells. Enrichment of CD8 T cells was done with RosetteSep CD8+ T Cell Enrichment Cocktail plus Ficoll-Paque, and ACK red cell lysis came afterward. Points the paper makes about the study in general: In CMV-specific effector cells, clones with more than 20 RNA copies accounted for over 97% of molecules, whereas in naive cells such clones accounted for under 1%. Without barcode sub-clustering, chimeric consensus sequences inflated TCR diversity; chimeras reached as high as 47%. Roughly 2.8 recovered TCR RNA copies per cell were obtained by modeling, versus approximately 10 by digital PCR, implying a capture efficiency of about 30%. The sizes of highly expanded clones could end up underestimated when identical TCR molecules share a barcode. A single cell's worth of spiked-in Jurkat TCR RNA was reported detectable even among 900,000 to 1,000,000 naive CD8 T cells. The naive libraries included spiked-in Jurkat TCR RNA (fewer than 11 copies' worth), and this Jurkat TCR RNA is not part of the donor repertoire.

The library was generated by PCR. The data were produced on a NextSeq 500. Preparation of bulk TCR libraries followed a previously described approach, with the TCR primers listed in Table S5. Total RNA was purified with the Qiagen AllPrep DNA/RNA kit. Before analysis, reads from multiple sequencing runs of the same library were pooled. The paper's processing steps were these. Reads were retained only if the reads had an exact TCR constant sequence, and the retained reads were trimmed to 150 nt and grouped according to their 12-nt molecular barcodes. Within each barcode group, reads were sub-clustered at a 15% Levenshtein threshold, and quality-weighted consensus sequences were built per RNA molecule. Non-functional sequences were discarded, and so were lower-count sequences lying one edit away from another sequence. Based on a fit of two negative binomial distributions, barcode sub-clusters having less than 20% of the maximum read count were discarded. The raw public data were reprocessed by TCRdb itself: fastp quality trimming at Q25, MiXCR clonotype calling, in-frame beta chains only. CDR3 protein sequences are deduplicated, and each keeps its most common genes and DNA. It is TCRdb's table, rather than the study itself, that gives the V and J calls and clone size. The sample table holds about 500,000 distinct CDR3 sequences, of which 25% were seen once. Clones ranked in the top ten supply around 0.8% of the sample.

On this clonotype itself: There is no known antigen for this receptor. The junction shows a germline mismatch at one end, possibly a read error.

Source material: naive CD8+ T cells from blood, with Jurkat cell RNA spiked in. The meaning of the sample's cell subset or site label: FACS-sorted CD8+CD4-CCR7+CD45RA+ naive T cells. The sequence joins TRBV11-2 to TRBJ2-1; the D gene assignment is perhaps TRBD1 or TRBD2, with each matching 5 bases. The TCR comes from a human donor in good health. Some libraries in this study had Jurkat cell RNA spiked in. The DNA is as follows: TGTGCCAGCAGCCGGGGCTTAAGCTCCTACAGTGAGCAGTTCTTC. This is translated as CASSRGLSSYSEQFF.